This TCR beta chain was recorded in a study of neurological immune-mediated disorders. The overall study: The multiple sclerosis group of approximately 35 included around 30 relapsing-remitting and 3 secondary progressive patients.

TCRdb reanalysed the 5' RACE reads using MiXCR and keeps one entry per CDR3 protein. The repertoire holds approximately 50,000 distinct CDR3 sequences, with around 3.1% as singletons. Unsorted libraries were generated from 2 million PBMCs. These cells had been stored in RNAlater at -80 C. This clonotype has a count of ten or more. What it recognizes is unknown. Whole-study results and caveats: The study found no CDR3 amino acid sequences shared by expanded clones across subjects, suggesting private repertoires in all groups.

The V and J ends lost 5 bases and 6 bases respectively, with 16 bases between them. CDR3 length: 15 amino acids. Germline V CDR1 and CDR2: SGHTA, FQGNSA. The sequencing sample was made of PBMCs. The TCR comes from a man between 40 and 49 years old with multiple sclerosis. The V and J genes are TRBV7-2 and TRBJ1-4, with D uncertain. The CDR3 here is CASSPQVGGYEKLFF. The CDR3 region has the DNA TGTGCCAGCAGCCCCCAAGTCGGCGGCTATGAAAAACTGTTTTTT.